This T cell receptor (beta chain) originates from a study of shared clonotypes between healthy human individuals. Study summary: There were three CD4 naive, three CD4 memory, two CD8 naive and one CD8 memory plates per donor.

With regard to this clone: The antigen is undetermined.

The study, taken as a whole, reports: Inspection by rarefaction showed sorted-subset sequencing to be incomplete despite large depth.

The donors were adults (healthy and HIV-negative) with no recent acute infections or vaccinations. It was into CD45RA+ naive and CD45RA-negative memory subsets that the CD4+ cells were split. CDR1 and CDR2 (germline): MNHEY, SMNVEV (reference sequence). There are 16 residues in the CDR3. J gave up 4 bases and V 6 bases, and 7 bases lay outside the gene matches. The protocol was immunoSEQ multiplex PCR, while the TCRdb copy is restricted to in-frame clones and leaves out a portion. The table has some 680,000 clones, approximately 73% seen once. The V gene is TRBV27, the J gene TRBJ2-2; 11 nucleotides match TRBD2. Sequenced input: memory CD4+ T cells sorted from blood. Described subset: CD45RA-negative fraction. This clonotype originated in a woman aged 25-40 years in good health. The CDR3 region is CASRPILAGVTGELFF. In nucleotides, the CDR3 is TGTGCCAGCAGACCAATACTAGCGGGAGTCACCGGGGAGCTGTTTTTT.